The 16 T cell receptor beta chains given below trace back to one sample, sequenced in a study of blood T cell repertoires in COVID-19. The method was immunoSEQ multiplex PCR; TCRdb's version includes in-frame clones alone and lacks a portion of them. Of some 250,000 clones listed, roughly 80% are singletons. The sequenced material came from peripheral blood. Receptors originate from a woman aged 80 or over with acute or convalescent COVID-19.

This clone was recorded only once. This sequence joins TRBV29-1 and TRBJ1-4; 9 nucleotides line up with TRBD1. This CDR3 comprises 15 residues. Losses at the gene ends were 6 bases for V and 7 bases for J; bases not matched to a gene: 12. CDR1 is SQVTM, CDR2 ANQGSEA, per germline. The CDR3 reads CSVSVQGQGSEKLFF. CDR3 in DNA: TGCAGCGTGAGTGTCCAGGGACAGGGCAGTGAAAAACTGTTTTTT.

The CDR3 region is CATSEGVGSEKLFF. The CDR3 DNA reads as TGTGCCACCAGTGAGGGTGTAGGGAGTGAAAAACTGTTTTTT. This chain joins TRBV24-1 and TRBJ1-4; unclear D gene. In germline, CDR1 is KGHDR, CDR2 SFDVKD. This CDR3 region has 14 residues. Trimming took 4 bases from V and 7 from J, leaving 12 bases between them.

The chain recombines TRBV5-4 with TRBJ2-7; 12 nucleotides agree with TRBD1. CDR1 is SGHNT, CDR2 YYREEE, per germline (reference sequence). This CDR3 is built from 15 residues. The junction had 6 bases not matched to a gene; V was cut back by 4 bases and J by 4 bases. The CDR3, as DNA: TGTGCCAGCAGCCCACCGGGACAGGGGGCTTACGAGCAGTACTTC. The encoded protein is CASSPPGQGAYEQYF.

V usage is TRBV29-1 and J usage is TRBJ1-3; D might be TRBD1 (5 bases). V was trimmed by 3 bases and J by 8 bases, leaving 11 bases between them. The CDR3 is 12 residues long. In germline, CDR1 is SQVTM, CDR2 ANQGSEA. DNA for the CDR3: TGCAGCGTTGATGGGGGGTCAGACACCATATATTTT. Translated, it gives CSVDGGSDTIYF.

The CDR3 reads CASSQGTDYGYTF. CDR3 bases: TGTGCCAGCAGTCAAGGGACAGACTATGGCTACACCTTC. This chain connects TRBV28 to TRBJ1-2; TRBD1 agrees at 7 bases. The CDR3 has 13 residues. The V gene end was trimmed by 5 bases and the J gene end by 3 bases; junction bases not matched to a gene: 3. Germline V gene lookup returns CDR1 MDHEN and CDR2 SYDVKM.

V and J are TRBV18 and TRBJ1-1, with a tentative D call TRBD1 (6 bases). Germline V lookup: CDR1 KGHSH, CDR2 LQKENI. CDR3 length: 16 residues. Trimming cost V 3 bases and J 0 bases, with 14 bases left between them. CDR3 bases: TGTGCCAGCTCACCTCGATCCGGGACACTGAACACTGAAGCTTTCTTT. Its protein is CASSPRSGTLNTEAFF.

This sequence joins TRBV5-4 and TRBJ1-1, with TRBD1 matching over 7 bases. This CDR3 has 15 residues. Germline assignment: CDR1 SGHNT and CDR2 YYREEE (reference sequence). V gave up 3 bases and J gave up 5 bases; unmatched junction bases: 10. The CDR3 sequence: CASSSQGSGRTEAFF. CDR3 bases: TGTGCCAGCAGCTCACAGGGGTCTGGTAGGACTGAAGCTTTCTTT.

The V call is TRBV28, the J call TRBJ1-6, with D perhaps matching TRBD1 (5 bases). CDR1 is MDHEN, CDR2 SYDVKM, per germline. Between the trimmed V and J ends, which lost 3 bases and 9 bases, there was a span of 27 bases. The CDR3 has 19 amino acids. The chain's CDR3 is CASSFPWGRWGHRGSPLHF. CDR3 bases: TGTGCCAGCAGTTTCCCCTGGGGAAGATGGGGCCATAGGGGTTCACCCCTCCACTTT.

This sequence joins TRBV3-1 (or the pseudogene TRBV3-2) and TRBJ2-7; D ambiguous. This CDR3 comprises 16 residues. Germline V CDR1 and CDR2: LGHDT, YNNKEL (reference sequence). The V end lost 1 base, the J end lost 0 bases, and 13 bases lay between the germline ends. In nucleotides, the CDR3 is TGTGCCAGCAGCCAAGTATATGGGCGCGTCTCCTACGAGCAGTACTTC. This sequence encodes CASSQVYGRVSYEQYF.

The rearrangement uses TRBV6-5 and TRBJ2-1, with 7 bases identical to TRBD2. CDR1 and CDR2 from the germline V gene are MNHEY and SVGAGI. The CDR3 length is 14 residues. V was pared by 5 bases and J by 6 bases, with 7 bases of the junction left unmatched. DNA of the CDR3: TGTGCCAGCAGTACCCCTAGGACTAGCAATGAGCAGTTCTTC. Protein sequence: CASSTPRTSNEQFF.

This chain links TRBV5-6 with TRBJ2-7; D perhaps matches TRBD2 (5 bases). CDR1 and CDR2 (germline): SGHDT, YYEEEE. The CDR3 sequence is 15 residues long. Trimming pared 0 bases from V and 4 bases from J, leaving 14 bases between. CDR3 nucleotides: TGTGCCAGCAGCTTGGTCGGCGGGCAGAAATACGAGCAGTACTTC. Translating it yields CASSLVGGQKYEQYF.

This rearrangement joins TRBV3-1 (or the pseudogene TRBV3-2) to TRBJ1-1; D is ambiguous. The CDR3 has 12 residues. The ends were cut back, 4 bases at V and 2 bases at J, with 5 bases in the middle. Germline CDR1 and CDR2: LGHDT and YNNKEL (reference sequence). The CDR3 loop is CASSPPNTEAFF. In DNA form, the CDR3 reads TGTGCCAGCAGCCCCCCAAACACTGAAGCTTTCTTT.

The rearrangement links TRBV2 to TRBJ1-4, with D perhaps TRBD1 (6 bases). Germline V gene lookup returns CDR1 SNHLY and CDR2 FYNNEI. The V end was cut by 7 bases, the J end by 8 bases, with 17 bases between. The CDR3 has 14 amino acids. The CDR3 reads CASTLTGLGEKLFF. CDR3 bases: TGTGCCAGCACCTTAACAGGGTTGGGGGAAAAACTGTTTTTT.

The chain's CDR3 is CASSLRGLNTGELFF. The CDR3 nucleotides are TGTGCCAGCAGCTTAAGGGGCCTGAACACCGGGGAGCTGTTTTTT. The rearrangement uses TRBV11-1 and TRBJ2-2; a weak D match, TRBD1 (5 bases). V was pared by 2 bases and J by 1 base, with 8 bases between. Germline lookup yields CDR1 SGHAT and CDR2 FQDESV (reference sequence). CDR3 length: 15 amino acids.

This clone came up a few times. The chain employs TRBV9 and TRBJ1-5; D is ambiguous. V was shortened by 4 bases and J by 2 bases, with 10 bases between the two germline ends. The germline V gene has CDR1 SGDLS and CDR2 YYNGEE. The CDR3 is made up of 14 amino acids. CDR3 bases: TGTGCCAGCAGCCCCCACGGGGGCAATCAGCCCCAGCATTTT. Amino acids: CASSPHGGNQPQHF.

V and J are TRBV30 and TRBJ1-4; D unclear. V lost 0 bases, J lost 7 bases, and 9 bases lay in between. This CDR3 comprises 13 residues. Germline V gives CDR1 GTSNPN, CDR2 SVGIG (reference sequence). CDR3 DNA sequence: TGTGCCTGGAGTGTACAAGGACTTGAAAAACTGTTTTTT. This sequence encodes CAWSVQGLEKLFF.